This TCR beta chain was observed in a study of shared clonotypes between healthy human individuals. Amplification in unsorted PBMC replicate PCRs started from 250 to 350 ng DNA, which equals roughly 27,000 T cell genomes. Assay: immunoSEQ multiplex PCR; the TCRdb copy retains only in-frame clones and omits some. The data contain 520,000 or so clones, approximately 85% of them singletons. Sequencing input: PBMCs. The TCR was taken from a middle-aged woman in good health. Some clones in this sample may be carry-over from other donors' samples.

CDR3 protein: CAIAAREVDTQYF. In nucleotides, the CDR3 is TGTGCCATCGCGGCGCGAGAGGTAGATACGCAGTATTTT. J is TRBJ2-3 and V is TRBV10-3; D is unresolved. The CDR3 sequence is 13 residues long. Germline V gives CDR1 ENHRY, CDR2 SYGVKD. V was pared by 8 bases and J by 5 bases, with 14 bases between.